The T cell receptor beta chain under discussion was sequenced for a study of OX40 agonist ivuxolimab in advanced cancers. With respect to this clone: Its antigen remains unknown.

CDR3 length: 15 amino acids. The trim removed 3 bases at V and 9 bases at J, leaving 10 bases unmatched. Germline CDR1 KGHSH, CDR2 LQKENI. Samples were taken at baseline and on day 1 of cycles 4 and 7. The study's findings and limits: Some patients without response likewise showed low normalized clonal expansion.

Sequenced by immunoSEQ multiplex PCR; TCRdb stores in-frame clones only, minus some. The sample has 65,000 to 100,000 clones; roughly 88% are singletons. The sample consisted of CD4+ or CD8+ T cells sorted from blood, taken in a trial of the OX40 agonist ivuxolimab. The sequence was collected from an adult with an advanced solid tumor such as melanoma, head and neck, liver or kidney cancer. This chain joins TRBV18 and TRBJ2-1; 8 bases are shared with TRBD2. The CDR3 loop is CASSPASGRNPEQFF. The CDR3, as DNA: TGTGCCAGCTCACCTGCCAGCGGGAGAAATCCTGAGCAGTTCTTC.